A selection of T cell receptor beta chains follows, all from one sample in a study of shared clonotypes between healthy human individuals. The table came from immunoSEQ multiplex PCR; TCRdb's copy has only in-frame clones and leaves some out. Among 650,000 to 800,000 clones listed, about 90% were seen once. Specimen: naive CD8+ T cells sorted from blood. These TCRs come from a young man in good health. Each CDR3 is given with its conserved first and last residue. The D gene is left open where the match is weak. A clone size is listed for some rows: how often the clone was seen (once, few, many), or a class if it is expanded.

J gene,V gene,clone size,D gene,CDR3 protein,CDR3 DNA
TRBJ2-5,TRBV27,.,TRBD2,CASSPGLAGETQYF,TGTGCCAGCAGCCCTGGACTAGCGGGAGAGACCCAGTACTTC
TRBJ2-7,TRBV7-8,.,.,CASFAEGGSGPSGEQYF,TGTGCCAGCTTCGCGGAAGGAGGGTCGGGCCCCAGTGGCGAGCAGTACTTC
TRBJ2-2,TRBV30,once,.,CAWSGVANFYTGELFF,TGTGCCTGGAGTGGGGTAGCGAACTTCTACACCGGGGAGCTGTTTTTT
TRBJ2-3,TRBV9,.,.,CASSPWSSPYTDTQYF,TGTGCCAGCAGCCCCTGGTCCTCCCCGTACACAGATACGCAGTATTTT
TRBJ2-3,TRBV13,.,.,CASSSRDLGTDTQYF,TGTGCCAGCAGCTCCCGGGACCTCGGGACAGATACGCAGTATTTT
TRBJ2-1,TRBV5-4,.,TRBD2,CASSLGLAGVYNEQFF,TGTGCCAGCAGCTTGGGACTAGCGGGAGTCTACAATGAGCAGTTCTTC
TRBJ2-7,TRBV7-9,.,.,CASSLPGSYEQYF,TGTGCCAGCAGCTTACCGGGCTCCTACGAGCAGTACTTC
TRBJ2-1,TRBV28,once,.,CASSSNEQFF,TGTGCCAGCAGTTCCAATGAGCAGTTCTTC
TRBJ2-6,TRBV5-1,once,.,CASSLVRVGANVLTF,TGCGCCAGCAGCTTGGTAAGGGTCGGGGCCAACGTCCTGACTTTC
TRBJ1-1,TRBV27,.,.,CASSLAGRTEAFF,TGTGCCAGCAGTTTAGCCGGACGCACTGAAGCTTTCTTT
TRBJ1-2,TRBV27,.,TRBD1,CASRAGGAGYTF,TGTGCCAGCAGGGCAGGGGGCGCTGGCTACACCTTC
TRBJ1-5,TRBV28,.,.,CAGSKGTIGNQPQHF,TGTGCCGGGAGCAAGGGGACAATCGGCAATCAGCCCCAGCATTTT
TRBJ1-5,TRBV7-9,.,.,CASSLEGSSNQPQHF,TGTGCCAGCAGCTTAGAGGGCAGCAGCAATCAGCCCCAGCATTTT
TRBJ2-7,TRBV10-1,.,TRBD1,CASSESRDRISSYEQYF,TGCGCCAGCAGTGAGTCGAGGGACAGGATATCATCCTACGAGCAGTACTTC
TRBJ2-5,TRBV28,.,.,CASSHRQQETQYF,TGTGCCAGCAGTCACCGACAGCAAGAGACCCAGTACTTC
TRBJ2-7,TRBV13,.,.,CASSLLNQGSPYEQYF,TGTGCCAGCAGCTTATTGAATCAGGGTAGTCCCTACGAGCAGTACTTC
TRBJ2-1,TRBV27,.,.,CASSLTPNPYNEQFF,TGTGCCAGCAGTTTGACCCCAAACCCCTACAATGAGCAGTTCTTC
TRBJ1-5,TRBV6-5,.,.,CASSGGSNQPQHF,TGTGCCAGCAGCGGGGGGAGCAATCAGCCCCAGCATTTT
TRBJ2-7,TRBV6-5,.,.,CASNKEGGGYEQYF,TGTGCCAGCAATAAAGAGGGCGGCGGCTACGAGCAGTACTTC
TRBJ2-7,TRBV28,once,.,CGTADDSYEQYF,TGTGGGACGGCGGACGATTCCTACGAGCAGTACTTC
TRBJ1-1,TRBV5-4,.,.,CASSLGFEAFF,TGTGCCAGCAGCTTGGGATTTGAAGCTTTCTTT
TRBJ1-4,TRBV27,.,.,CASSFGRVEKLFF,TGTGCCAGCAGTTTCGGCAGGGTTGAAAAACTGTTTTTT
TRBJ2-2,TRBV27,.,.,CASSLSPMTKNTGELFF,TGTGCCAGCAGTTTATCCCCCATGACTAAAAACACCGGGGAGCTGTTTTTT
TRBJ2-7,TRBV30,.,.,CAWSVPRVAYEQYF,TGTGCCTGGAGTGTACCGCGGGTAGCCTACGAGCAGTACTTC
TRBJ1-1,TRBV5-4,.,.,CARRGQTEAFF,TGTGCCAGAAGAGGACAGACTGAAGCTTTCTTT
TRBJ1-4,TRBV9,.,.,CASSGPNEKLFF,TGTGCCAGCAGCGGACCTAATGAAAAACTGTTTTTT
TRBJ2-3,TRBV7-9,.,.,CASRRGADTQYF,TGTGCCAGTCGCCGGGGGGCGGATACGCAGTATTTT
TRBJ2-5,TRBV7-2,once,.,CASSLAWSQEETQYF,TGTGCCAGCAGCTTGGCATGGTCCCAAGAAGAGACCCAGTACTTC
TRBJ2-1,TRBV27,once,TRBD2,CASSLAGGYNEQFF,TGTGCCAGCAGTTTAGCGGGAGGTTATAATGAGCAGTTCTTC
TRBJ2-7,TRBV28,.,TRBD2,CASGTSGGSSYEQYF,TGTGCCAGCGGGACTAGCGGGGGTTCCTCCTACGAGCAGTACTTC
TRBJ1-2,TRBV18,.,.,CASSPTNGANIGYTF,TGTGCCAGCTCACCGACTAACGGGGCGAATATTGGCTACACCTTC
TRBJ2-1,TRBV7-8,.,.,CASSDFRDQHNEQFF,TGTGCCAGCAGCGACTTCCGGGACCAACACAATGAGCAGTTCTTC
TRBJ2-1,TRBV11-2,once,.,CASSLRTGLAHEQFF,TGTGCCAGCAGCCTCAGGACAGGACTAGCCCATGAGCAGTTCTTC
TRBJ2-1,TRBV6-6,.,.,CASTPGGDTYNEQFF,TGTGCCAGCACTCCAGGGGGGGATACGTACAATGAGCAGTTCTTC
TRBJ2-7,TRBV6-5,.,.,CASSYPGTEQYF,TGTGCCAGCAGTTACCCTGGGACGGAGCAGTACTTC
TRBJ1-1,TRBV27,once,.,CASSLLGERREAFF,TGTGCCAGCAGTTTATTAGGGGAGCGAAGAGAAGCTTTCTTT
TRBJ2-5,TRBV28,.,TRBD2,CASSPRLASETQYF,TGTGCCAGCAGTCCTAGACTAGCCTCAGAGACCCAGTACTTC
TRBJ1-5,TRBV6-6,.,TRBD1,CASSPEDRGLDQPQHF,TGTGCCAGCAGCCCAGAGGACAGGGGATTGGATCAGCCCCAGCATTTT
TRBJ2-5,TRBV6-5,.,.,CASTSWGEETQYF,TGTGCCAGCACCAGTTGGGGGGAAGAGACCCAGTACTTC
TRBJ2-7,TRBV29-1,.,TRBD2,CSVVAGVNVFDFYEQYF,TGCAGCGTGGTAGCGGGAGTAAACGTATTTGATTTCTACGAGCAGTACTTC